These T cell receptor beta chains were read from a single sample in a study of blood T cell repertoires in COVID-19. Sequenced by immunoSEQ multiplex PCR; TCRdb stores in-frame clones only, minus some. The sample holds approximately 75,000 clones; about four fifths are singletons and the top ten take about a tenth. The specimen sequenced was peripheral blood. These receptors were obtained from an elderly woman with acute or convalescent COVID-19. Both conserved end residues are part of each CDR3. The D gene is left open where the match is weak. Only part of the rows carry a size: once, few, many, or a class if the clone is expanded.

v_gene,d_gene,j_gene,len,abundance,CDR3nt,CDR3aa
TRBV10-1,TRBD1,TRBJ1-4,17,-,TGCGCCAGCATTAAGGATGACAGGGAGGCAACTAATGAAAAACTGTTTTTT,CASIKDDREATNEKLFF
TRBV19,TRBD1,TRBJ1-6,16,few,TGTGCCAGTAGTACCCGGGGACAGGGCTATAATTCACCCCTCCACTTT,CASSTRGQGYNSPLHF
TRBV19,TRBD1,TRBJ2-7,15,once,TGTGCCAGTAGTCGTATGACAGGGGGGTCCTACGAGCAGTACTTC,CASSRMTGGSYEQYF
TRBV3-1/TRBV3-2,-,TRBJ1-4,14,-,TGTGCCAGCAGCCAAGTAGGGGGTAATGAAAAACTGTTTTTT,CASSQVGGNEKLFF
TRBV6-5,-,TRBJ1-4,15,few,TGTGCCAGCAGTCCAGGGGAAGGGGATAATGAAAAACTGTTTTTT,CASSPGEGDNEKLFF
TRBV5-4,TRBD2,TRBJ2-7,13,-,TGTGCCAGCAGCATAGAGCGGGGGAGCGAGCAGTACTTC,CASSIERGSEQYF
TRBV29-1,TRBD1,TRBJ2-5,13,-,TGCAGCGTTGTAAAAACAGGGGGTGAGACCCAGTACTTC,CSVVKTGGETQYF
TRBV2,TRBD1,TRBJ2-3,15,-,TGTGCCAGCAGTGAAGACAGGGGATATTCAGATACGCAGTATTTT,CASSEDRGYSDTQYF
TRBV4-2,TRBD1,TRBJ1-5,15,-,TGTGCCAGCAGCACCCAGACAGGGGCTCGTCAGCCCCAGCATTTT,CASSTQTGARQPQHF
TRBV19,TRBD1,TRBJ1-2,15,-,TGTGCCAGTAGTAGAGACAGGGGAATCAACTATGGCTACACCTTC,CASSRDRGINYGYTF
TRBV5-4,-,TRBJ2-7,12,-,TGTGCCAGCAGCTTGGGACAGGACGAGCAGTACTTC,CASSLGQDEQYF
TRBV19,-,TRBJ2-7,16,-,TGTGCCAGTAGTATGGCGGCAGGGGAGCCCCGAAGAGAGCAGTACTTC,CASSMAAGEPRREQYF
TRBV7-9,-,TRBJ2-3,15,-,TGTGCCAGCGCCCCTTATCGGGGTGTCACAGATACGCAGTATTTT,CASAPYRGVTDTQYF
TRBV5-1,TRBD1,TRBJ2-5,14,-,TGCGCCAGCAGCTTGTGGACAGGCCAAGAGACCCAGTACTTC,CASSLWTGQETQYF
TRBV2,-,TRBJ2-3,15,-,TGTGCCAGCAGCTTAGACGGGAAGCCCACAGATACGCAGTATTTT,CASSLDGKPTDTQYF
TRBV2,TRBD1,TRBJ1-5,15,-,TGTGCCAGCAGTGCGGGACAGCATAGCAATCAGCCCCAGCATTTT,CASSAGQHSNQPQHF
TRBV6-1,-,TRBJ2-3,12,-,TGTGCCAGCAGTGATAGCGTAGATACGCAGTATTTT,CASSDSVDTQYF
TRBV5-1,TRBD1,TRBJ2-2,15,-,TGCGCCAGCAGCCCGAGCAGGGGGCCCGGCGGGGAGCTGTTTTTT,CASSPSRGPGGELFF
TRBV5-1,-,TRBJ1-1,16,once,TGCGCCAGCAGCTTTAGGGACTCCACCCTCAACACTGAAGCTTTCTTT,CASSFRDSTLNTEAFF
TRBV10-1,TRBD1,TRBJ1-1,15,-,TGCGCCAGCAGTAGATCCGGGACAGCGGACACTGAAGCTTTCTTT,CASSRSGTADTEAFF
TRBV5-4,-,TRBJ1-6,16,-,TGTGCCAGCAGCTTGGATCTCCCCGGGAACAATTCACCCCTCCACTTT,CASSLDLPGNNSPLHF
TRBV18,TRBD1,TRBJ2-5,14,-,TGTGCCAGCTCACCCGGGACAGTTGGGGAGACCCAGTACTTC,CASSPGTVGETQYF
TRBV6-1,-,TRBJ1-1,13,-,TGTGCCAGCAGTGAAGGGGAGAGGACTGAAGCTTTCTTT,CASSEGERTEAFF
TRBV6-5,TRBD1,TRBJ2-7,14,few,TGTGCCAGCAGCAGACAGGGTCCCTCCTACGAGCAGTACTTC,CASSRQGPSYEQYF
TRBV18,TRBD1,TRBJ2-7,15,-,TGTGCCAGCTCACTGTACCGGGACAGACTATACGAGCAGTACTTC,CASSLYRDRLYEQYF
TRBV19,-,TRBJ1-5,17,-,TGTGCCAGTAGTGTTTATGGGCGGGGTAGGGGAAATCAGCCCCAGCATTTT,CASSVYGRGRGNQPQHF
TRBV10-1,-,TRBJ1-3,13,-,TGCGCCAGCAGTCTTCGCTCTGGAAACACCATATATTTT,CASSLRSGNTIYF
TRBV11-2,-,TRBJ2-2,16,-,TGTGCCAGCAGCCCAGAGGTCCCTACGGTCACCGGGGAGCTGTTTTTT,CASSPEVPTVTGELFF
TRBV10-2,-,TRBJ2-5,16,-,TGCGCCAGCAGTGTAAATGGGGGGGGCGGTCGGGAGACCCAGTACTTC,CASSVNGGGGRETQYF
TRBV5-8,TRBD1,TRBJ2-2,17,-,TGTGCCAGCAGTACTGGGACAGGGACCCTTATCACCGGGGAGCTGTTTTTT,CASSTGTGTLITGELFF
TRBV4-1,-,TRBJ1-1,15,-,TGCGCCAGCAGCCAAGAGACACTGATGAACACTGAAGCTTTCTTT,CASSQETLMNTEAFF
TRBV3-1/TRBV3-2,TRBD1,TRBJ1-2,16,-,TGTGCCAGCAGCCAACTCCCGGGACAGTCATACTATGGCTACACCTTC,CASSQLPGQSYYGYTF
TRBV7-7,TRBD1,TRBJ2-3,15,-,TGTGCTAGCAGCCCCCGGACAGGCCTCACAGATACGCAGTATTTT,CASSPRTGLTDTQYF
TRBV2,-,TRBJ1-2,13,-,TGTGCCAGCAGCTTCGACAGCTACTATGGCTACACCTTC,CASSFDSYYGYTF
TRBV11-3,TRBD1,TRBJ2-3,16,-,TGTGCCAGCAGCTCGGGGGACAGGTACAGGACAGATACGCAGTATTTT,CASSSGDRYRTDTQYF
TRBV10-2,-,TRBJ2-7,14,few,TGCGCCAGCATCACGGGGGGCAACTCCTACGAGCAGTACTTC,CASITGGNSYEQYF
TRBV6-4,TRBD1,TRBJ1-2,15,-,TGTGCCAGCCGATCCCTACCGACAGGGGGCTATGGCTACACCTTC,CASRSLPTGGYGYTF
TRBV9,-,TRBJ2-2,13,-,TGTGCCAGCAGCGCCGGTAATCACGGGGAGCTGTTTTTT,CASSAGNHGELFF
TRBV7-8,TRBD1,TRBJ1-6,18,-,TGTGCCAGCAGCTGGACAGGGGGTTTAAGCTCCTATAATTCACCCCTCCACTTT,CASSWTGGLSSYNSPLHF
TRBV19,TRBD1,TRBJ1-5,15,-,TGTGCCAGTAGTAAAACAGGGGAAAGGGATCAGCCCCAGCATTTT,CASSKTGERDQPQHF